This T cell receptor beta chain was retrieved from a study of blood T cell repertoires in COVID-19. Study summary: Collection of acute and convalescent COVID-19 samples took place in the United States, Italy and Spain.

Germline V gene lookup returns CDR1 MDHEN and CDR2 SYDVKM. With 4 bases clipped from V and 1 base from J, the junction kept 9 bases outside the gene matches. The CDR3 extends over 16 amino acids. This clone is a singleton in its sample. Original methodology: Reference gene primer amplification gave nucleated cell count estimates. The protocol was immunoSEQ multiplex PCR, while the TCRdb copy is restricted to in-frame clones and leaves out a portion. D and trimming were read from the DNA, whereas the V and J calls and clone size are those reported in that table. The repertoire consists of around 98,000 clones, with 70% to 90% occurring once and the leading ten covering 4% to 5.5%.

What was sequenced was peripheral blood. The rearrangement joins TRBV28 to TRBJ1-1, with 7 positions matching TRBD1. The origin of this receptor is a man in his 70s with acute or convalescent COVID-19. The CDR3 region is CASSSRDRPKNTEAFF. Written as DNA, the CDR3 is TGTGCCAGCAGTTCTAGGGACAGACCTAAGAACACTGAAGCTTTCTTT.